Sequencing of this T cell receptor (beta chain) was carried out in a study of T cell repertoires and Cas9 in healthy adults. About the research overall: Characterization of SpCas9-reactive CD4 and CD8 T cells covered multi-effector potency, cytotoxicity and lineage. Whole-study findings and limits: SpCas9-reactive effector T cells were reportedly restrained in vitro by SpCas9-reactive regulatory T cells.

Germline V gene sequence: CDR1 SGHRS, CDR2 YFSETQ. Trimming removed 1 base from V and 1 base from J; junction bases left unmatched: 3. This CDR3 contains 15 residues. The repertoire was sequenced with immunoSEQ multiplex PCR; TCRdb's copy has only in-frame clones and lacks some. Of about 15,000 clones in the sample, around 90% were seen once. Of note for this clone: Antigen unknown.

This TCR derives from a human donor in good health. The gene calls are TRBV5-1 and TRBJ2-3, with 7 nucleotides matching TRBD2. The sequenced sample was Tregs (CD4+, CD25+, CD127-, CD137-, CD154-) from PBMCs; culture status not recorded. CDR3: CASSLLGGGTDTQYF. The CDR3 region has the DNA TGCGCCAGCAGCTTGCTGGGGGGGGGCACAGATACGCAGTATTTT.